Each of the 32 T cell receptor beta chains below was sequenced from the same sample in a study of blood T cell repertoires in COVID-19. The protocol was immunoSEQ multiplex PCR, while the TCRdb copy is restricted to in-frame clones and leaves out a portion. The table includes fewer than 200,000 clones, around 90% detected once. Input material: peripheral blood. Source of these receptors: a man aged 55 to 70 with active or convalescent COVID-19.

The chain links TRBV30 to TRBJ1-1; 9 positions agree with TRBD1. J lost 5 bases, V lost 0 bases, and 4 bases had no gene match. From germline, CDR1 is GTSNPN and CDR2 SVGIG (reference sequence). This CDR3 contains 14 residues. CDR3 coding DNA: TGTGCCTGGAGTGTACAGGGGGCTTGGACTGAAGCTTTCTTT. Its protein is CAWSVQGAWTEAFF. Together with reference TRBV30 and TRBJ1-1, the CDR3 gives the full variable domain: SQTIHQWPATLVQPVGSPLSLECTVEGTSNPNLYWYRQAAGRGLQLLFYSVGIGQISSEVPQNLSASRPQDRQFILSSKKLLLSDSGFYLCAWSVQGAWTEAFFGQGTRLTVV.

This clone turned up a few times. Here the CDR3 DNA reads TGTGCCAGTCTTGGTCAGGGAAGCAATCAGCCCCAGCATTTT. Translated: CASLGQGSNQPQHF. The chain employs TRBV19 and TRBJ1-5; possibly TRBD1 for D (5 bases). The CDR3 totals 14 residues. Germline-derived CDR1 and CDR2 are LNHDA and SQIVND (reference sequence). V was clipped by 8 bases and J by 1 base, with 12 bases between them.

V and J are TRBV12-3 or TRBV12-4 and TRBJ2-5, with TRBD2 identical over 7 bases. This CDR3 is 13 amino acids long. Trimming cost V 3 bases and J 5 bases; bases outside gene matches: 3. The CDR3 region has the DNA TGTGCCAGCAGTTTGCGGGGGTCGGAGACCCAGTACTTC. This translates into CASSLRGSETQYF.

J is TRBJ2-7 and V is TRBV6-5; TRBD1 aligns across 9 bases. Trimming cost V 3 bases and J 4 bases; bases outside gene matches: 7. The CDR3 extends over 15 amino acids. CDR1 is MNHEY, CDR2 SVGAGI, per germline. CDR3 DNA sequence: TGTGCCAGCAGTTATTACGGACAGGGGTTATACGAGCAGTACTTC. This translates into CASSYYGQGLYEQYF.

The count of this clone is one. The V and J genes are TRBV5-4 and TRBJ1-3, with D maybe TRBD1 (5 bases). This CDR3 spans 16 amino acids. CDR1 is SGHNT and CDR2 is YYREEE in the germline V gene (reference sequence). V lost 0 bases to trimming and J lost 2 bases, with 12 bases between them. The CDR3 DNA follows: TGTGCCAGCAGCTTGGTAGGGTCCAGGGCTGGAAACACCATATATTTT. It specifies CASSLVGSRAGNTIYF.

This chain uses TRBV21-1 with TRBJ2-1; the table names TRBD1, a call not compared with the DNA. TRBV21-1 counts as a pseudogene. The CDR3 runs to 15 residues. CDR3 loop: CASSSSSPGGPEQFF. Here the CDR3 DNA reads TGTGCCAGCAGCAGTTCCTCTCCTGGGGGCCCTGAGCAGTTCTTC.

The J gene is TRBJ1-5, the V gene TRBV11-2; possible D gene TRBD1, 5 bases. The germline V gene encodes CDR1 SGHAT and CDR2 FQNNGV. Trimming took 5 bases from V and 3 from J, leaving 11 bases between them. CDR3 length: 14 amino acids. CDR3 protein: CASSLGPDNQPQHF. CDR3 in DNA: TGTGCCAGCAGCCTGGGGCCAGACAATCAGCCCCAGCATTTT.

The chain has TRBV5-4 and TRBJ2-5; perhaps TRBD2 as D (7 bases). The germline V gene has CDR1 SGHNT and CDR2 YYREEE (reference sequence). The CDR3 is made up of 14 amino acids. V lost 4 bases and J lost 5, with 15 bases in between. The CDR3 sequence: CASSPPGGRETQYF. CDR3 DNA sequence: TGTGCCAGCAGCCCGCCGGGGGGCCGGGAGACCCAGTACTTC. The full variable domain, its missing parts supplied by reference TRBV5-4 and TRBJ2-5, is ETGVTQSPTHLIKTRGQQVTLRCSSQSGHNTVSWYQQALGQGPQFIFQYYREEENGRGNFPPRFSGLQFPNYSSELNVNALELDDSALYLCASSPPGGRETQYFGPGTRLLVL.

V gene TRBV5-4 combines with J gene TRBJ2-1; 7 positions match TRBD1. The CDR3 is 17 amino acids. The ends lost 0 bases at V and 0 bases at J; junction bases unmatched: 6. The germline V gene has CDR1 SGHNT and CDR2 YYREEE (reference sequence). CDR3 bases: TGTGCCAGCAGCTTGGACAAGACAGGGAGCTCCTACAATGAGCAGTTCTTC. It is translated as CASSLDKTGSSYNEQFF.

The chain employs TRBV5-1 and TRBJ2-1; TRBD2 aligns across 10 bases. CDR3 length: 17 residues. With 1 base clipped from V and 4 bases from J, the junction kept 8 bases outside the gene matches. Germline lookup yields CDR1 SGHRS and CDR2 YFSETQ. The CDR3 DNA follows: TGCGCCAGCAGCTTGTCCAGCGGGGGGGCCAATTACAATGAGCAGTTCTTC. It encodes CASSLSSGGANYNEQFF.

The rearrangement links TRBV27 to TRBJ1-2; 8 nucleotides line up with TRBD1. The germline V gene has CDR1 MNHEY and CDR2 SMNVEV (reference sequence). The CDR3 contains 18 residues. The J segment lost 3 bases and the V segment lost 0 bases, leaving 12 bases of the junction unmatched. The CDR3 is CASSLSSPTGAPDYGYTF. DNA for the CDR3: TGTGCCAGCAGTTTATCATCGCCGACAGGGGCGCCCGACTATGGCTACACCTTC.

J is TRBJ1-2 and V is TRBV5-6, with TRBD1 matching 8 bases. Germline assignment: CDR1 SGHDT and CDR2 YYEEEE. The trim removed 4 bases at V and 9 bases at J, leaving 11 bases unmatched. The CDR3 length is 14 residues. The CDR3 nucleotides read TGTGCCAGCAGCCGCGGACAGGGTCCTTTGAGCTACACCTTC. Translated: CASSRGQGPLSYTF.

This clone was seen only a few times. This chain connects TRBV7-2 to TRBJ1-2; weak D call: TRBD1 (5 bases). CDR3 size: 14 residues. V lost 1 base to trimming and J lost 9 bases, with 15 bases between them. Looked up from germline, CDR1 is SGHTA and CDR2 is FQGNSA. This CDR3 is CASSLDLAGRSYTF. CDR3 sequence (DNA): TGTGCCAGCAGCTTAGATTTGGCAGGGAGGAGCTACACCTTC.

This clone was seen a single time. The V and J genes are TRBV24-1 and TRBJ2-5; TRBD1 matches at 8 bases. The length of the CDR3 is 15 residues. CDR1 and CDR2 (germline): KGHDR, SFDVKD. The V segment lost 2 bases and the J segment 4 bases; nucleotides outside the gene matches: 5. In DNA, the CDR3 is TGTGCCACCAGTGATTGGGGGACAGGCGGAGAGACCCAGTACTTC. This translates into CATSDWGTGGETQYF.

This chain connects TRBV10-2 to TRBJ1-6, with a tentative D call TRBD1 (6 bases). CDR1 is WSHSY, CDR2 SAAADI, per germline. V was pared by 3 bases and J by 0 bases, with 6 bases between. This CDR3 comprises 15 residues. CDR3 bases: TGCGCCAGCAGTGAAGGGGGCTCCTATAATTCACCCCTCCACTTT. Translation: CASSEGGSYNSPLHF.

This clone was counted at least ten times. The J gene is TRBJ1-2, the V gene TRBV21-1; the tabulated D call, TRBD1, remains unverified against the DNA. TRBV21-1 is a documented pseudogene. The CDR3 consists of 13 residues. CDR3 protein: CAIQGHSDYGYTF. The CDR3 DNA is TGTGCCATACAGGGTCACTCGGACTATGGCTACACCTTC.

The rearrangement links TRBV6-5 to TRBJ2-1, with D tentatively TRBD2 (7 bases). Germline assignment: CDR1 MNHEY and CDR2 SVGAGI. The CDR3 is 15 residues long. V gave up 0 bases and J gave up 7 bases, with 13 bases separating them. The CDR3 is CASSYSRGPENEQFF. In DNA form, the CDR3 reads TGTGCCAGCAGTTACTCGCGGGGGCCCGAGAATGAGCAGTTCTTC.

The gene calls are TRBV30 and TRBJ1-4, with a weak D call TRBD1 (5 bases). V dropped 5 bases and J dropped 7 bases, with 14 bases sitting between them. Germline V gene sequence: CDR1 GTSNPN, CDR2 SVGIG (reference sequence). This CDR3 spans 13 amino acids. DNA for the CDR3: TGTGCCTGGTCCGGGGGTTTGCGTGAAAAACTGTTTTTT. As protein: CAWSGGLREKLFF. Complete variable domain (other parts from reference TRBV30 and TRBJ1-4): SQTIHQWPATLVQPVGSPLSLECTVEGTSNPNLYWYRQAAGRGLQLLFYSVGIGQISSEVPQNLSASRPQDRQFILSSKKLLLSDSGFYLCAWSGGLREKLFFGSGTQLSVL.

J is TRBJ1-1 and V is TRBV7-9; D is perhaps TRBD1 (5 bases). V was cut by 5 bases and J by 9 bases, with 13 bases left in between. This CDR3 has 12 amino acids. Germline lookup yields CDR1 SEHNR and CDR2 FQNEAQ (reference sequence). The CDR3 bases are TGTGCCAGCAGCCGGACACCGATGAAAGCTTTCTTT. This gives the protein CASSRTPMKAFF.

The CDR3 sequence: CASQGPEKPQHF. In nucleotides, the CDR3 is TGTGCCAGCCAGGGCCCTGAGAAGCCCCAGCATTTT. The V and J genes are TRBV25-1 and TRBJ1-5, with a weak D call TRBD1 (5 bases). V was trimmed by 8 bases and J by 8 bases, leaving 13 bases between them. The length of the CDR3 is 12 residues. Germline V gives CDR1 MGHDK, CDR2 SYGVNS.

The chain links TRBV24-1 to TRBJ2-1, with TRBD2 matching 7 bases. The V gene end was trimmed by 7 bases and the J gene end by 8 bases; junction bases not matched to a gene: 10. Germline V gene data show CDR1 as KGHDR and CDR2 as SFDVKD. This CDR3 has 14 residues. CDR3: CATRKQLAIHEQFF. CDR3 nucleotide sequence: TGTGCCACCAGAAAGCAACTAGCGATCCATGAGCAGTTCTTC.

Turning to this clone: This specimen includes other DNA sequences encoding the same CDR3. The CDR3 bases are TGCGCCAGCAGCTTCACCGGGGGGGCTTACGAGCAGTACTTC. It codes for CASSFTGGAYEQYF. This chain connects TRBV5-1 to TRBJ2-7, with 8 bases aligning to TRBD2. The CDR3 covers 14 residues. Germline V gene data show CDR1 as SGHRS and CDR2 as YFSETQ. Trimming removed 2 bases from V and 4 bases from J; junction bases left unmatched: 5.

The chain links TRBV5-1 to TRBJ2-3; perhaps TRBD1 as D (5 bases). In germline, CDR1 is SGHRS, CDR2 YFSETQ. Trimming pared 1 base from V and 2 bases from J, leaving 11 bases between. The CDR3 spans 15 residues. The CDR3 here is CASSLYRLITDTQYF. As DNA, the CDR3 is TGCGCCAGCAGCTTGTACAGGCTTATCACAGATACGCAGTATTTT.

This chain links TRBV5-1 with TRBJ1-5, with 7 bases that match TRBD1. V was clipped by 0 bases and J by 3 bases; unmatched bases: 0. The CDR3 covers 14 residues. Germline loops: CDR1 SGHRS, CDR2 YFSETQ. The DNA of the CDR3 is TGCGCCAGCAGCTTGGAGGGGGCCAATCAGCCCCAGCATTTT. This translates into CASSLEGANQPQHF.

This chain connects TRBV9 to TRBJ1-6; 10 bases align to TRBD1. V was clipped by 3 bases and J by 6 bases; unmatched bases: 6. CDR1 is SGDLS, CDR2 YYNGEE, per germline. This CDR3 spans 16 amino acids. CDR3: CASSADRGQGNSPLHF. The CDR3 DNA reads TGTGCCAGCAGCGCCGACAGGGGGCAAGGTAATTCACCCCTCCACTTT. Filled out from reference TRBV9 and TRBJ1-6, the complete variable domain reads DSGVTQTPKHLITATGQRVTLRCSPRSGDLSVYWYQQSLDQGLQFLIQYYNGEERAKGNILERFSAQQFPDLHSELNLSSLELGDSALYFCASSADRGQGNSPLHFGNGTRLTVT.

V and J are TRBV2 and TRBJ1-2; 9 nucleotides align to TRBD1. Per germline, CDR1 SNHLY and CDR2 FYNNEI. The length of the CDR3 is 12 residues. Trimming at V came to 6 bases and at J to 7 bases, leaving 3 bases not matched to a gene. This chain's CDR3 is CASSGTGIGYTF. The CDR3 DNA is TGTGCCAGCAGCGGGACAGGGATTGGCTACACCTTC.

The chain has TRBV4-1 and TRBJ2-6, with a possible D match to TRBD2 (6 bases). Germline V lookup: CDR1 MGHRA, CDR2 YSYEKL. The CDR3 totals 16 residues. V lost 7 bases and J lost 3, with 16 bases in between. CDR3 region: CASNLARMGGANVLTF. In nucleotides, the CDR3 is TGCGCCAGCAACCTAGCGAGGATGGGTGGGGCCAACGTCCTGACTTTC.

J is TRBJ2-1 and V is TRBV19; D gene unclear. Trimming pared 2 bases from V and 0 bases from J, leaving 11 bases between. Germline V CDR1 and CDR2: LNHDA, SQIVND (reference sequence). This CDR3 region has 16 residues. The CDR3 is CASSINPSGSYNEQFF. The CDR3 DNA follows: TGTGCCAGTAGTATAAATCCGTCAGGCTCCTACAATGAGCAGTTCTTC.

J is TRBJ2-5 and V is TRBV6-6, with 10 bases fitting TRBD2. The CDR3 has 14 residues. Trimming took 8 bases from V and 5 from J; bases not matched to a gene: 8. Germline V lookup: CDR1 MNHNY, CDR2 SVGAGI (reference sequence). For the CDR3, the DNA is TGTGCCAGCCAGTTATCGACTAGCGGGGAGACCCAGTACTTC. Its protein is CASQLSTSGETQYF.

This clone has just a few counts. The chain carries TRBV2 and TRBJ1-2; tentative D call: TRBD1 (6 bases). Between the trimmed V and J ends, which lost 5 bases and 6 bases, there was a span of 16 bases. This CDR3 comprises 14 residues. Germline CDR1 and CDR2: SNHLY and FYNNEI. The CDR3 loop is CASSYRAGGDGYTF. The CDR3, as DNA: TGTGCCAGCAGTTACAGGGCCGGCGGCGATGGCTACACCTTC.

DNA of the CDR3: TGTGCCAGCAGTGAAAGGCCTAGCGGGGGACAAGAGACCCAGTACTTC. Translation: CASSERPSGGQETQYF. The chain has TRBV6-1 and TRBJ2-5, with 10 bases matching TRBD2. The germline gives CDR1 MNHNS, CDR2 SASEGT. The CDR3 covers 16 residues. The trim removed 2 bases at V and 2 bases at J, leaving 5 bases unmatched.

CDR3 in amino acids: CASSLGTGTYGYTF. DNA of the CDR3: TGTGCCAGCAGCCTAGGGACAGGGACCTATGGCTACACCTTC. This chain joins TRBV7-6 and TRBJ1-2; TRBD1 aligns across 9 bases. The CDR3 contains 14 residues. The V gene end was trimmed by 5 bases and the J gene end by 4 bases; junction bases not matched to a gene: 5. Germline CDR1 and CDR2: SGHVS and FNYEAQ.